The sequence of this T cell receptor beta chain was determined in a study of beta chain features in type 1 diabetes. Study summary: Researchers looked at fewer than 110 million sorted cells across all samples.

The CDR3 runs 11 residues. CDR1 and CDR2 from the germline V gene are GTSNPN and SVGIG (reference sequence). V was cut by 0 bases and J by 12 bases, with 12 bases left in between. Concerning this clone: The antigen is not known. Distinct nucleotide sequences in the sample also encode this CDR3.

Study-wide points: Sequencing used cDNA, and cells with high TCR expression could therefore be over-represented. TCRB CDR3s were moderately but significantly shorter in Type 1 diabetes patients in all four CD4+ subsets. Unsettled here was the matter of whether HLA type influences TCRB rearrangement.

The sequenced template was cDNA made from the entire isolated RNA. Sequenced by immunoSEQ multiplex PCR; TCRdb stores in-frame clones only, minus some. The sample lists 550,000 to 850,000 clones, roughly 13% occurring once. Sequenced sample: naive CD4+ T cells from blood. This receptor was obtained from a man between 18 and 29 years old with type 1 diabetes. V usage is TRBV30 and J usage is TRBJ2-7, with D possibly matching TRBD2 (5 bases). This CDR3 reads CAWSVNGVRYF. CDR3 sequence (DNA): TGTGCCTGGAGTGTAAACGGGGTTCGGTACTTC.